Presented here are 21 T cell receptor beta chains from one specimen sequenced in a study of blood T cell repertoires in COVID-19. Here immunoSEQ multiplex PCR was the method, and the copy in TCRdb shows in-frame clones only, minus some. The sample records 150,000 to 200,000 clones, roughly 80% being singletons. Sequenced material: peripheral blood. The receptors here all came from a woman aged 25 to 45 with acute or convalescent COVID-19.

The chain carries TRBV7-9 and TRBJ2-6, with no clear D. CDR3 length: 15 amino acids. Germline V CDR1 and CDR2: SEHNR, FQNEAQ (reference sequence). Trimming removed 5 bases from V and 4 bases from J, with 12 bases in between. CDR3 DNA sequence: TGTGCCAGCAGCCCCCCTGCGGCCGGGGCCAACGTCCTGACTTTC. Its translation: CASSPPAAGANVLTF.

The chain is built from TRBV2 and TRBJ2-7, with 12 nucleotides matching TRBD2. Germline CDR1 SNHLY, CDR2 FYNNEI. The CDR3 totals 12 residues. The V segment lost 11 bases and the J segment 6 bases; nucleotides outside the gene matches: 5. CDR3 residues: CAGLAGYSEQYF. The CDR3 DNA sequence: TGTGCCGGACTAGCGGGATATAGCGAGCAGTACTTC.

This clone showed up just once. The chain uses TRBV9 and TRBJ1-1; D unclear. The CDR3 is 12 residues long. Germline V gene data show CDR1 as SGDLS and CDR2 as YYNGEE. V shed 2 bases and J shed 3 bases, with 5 bases lying between them. This CDR3 is CASSVRDTEAFF. CDR3 DNA sequence: TGTGCCAGCAGCGTCCGGGACACTGAAGCTTTCTTT. The full variable domain, with the rest looked up from reference TRBV9 and TRBJ1-1, is DSGVTQTPKHLITATGQRVTLRCSPRSGDLSVYWYQQSLDQGLQFLIQYYNGEERAKGNILERFSAQQFPDLHSELNLSSLELGDSALYFCASSVRDTEAFFGQGTRLTVV.

The V gene is TRBV5-4, the J gene TRBJ2-7; maybe TRBD2 (6 bases). The CDR3 is 12 amino acids. V dropped 3 bases and J dropped 5 bases, with 9 bases sitting between them. The germline gives CDR1 SGHNT, CDR2 YYREEE (reference sequence). CDR3 residues: CASSSGANEQYF. The CDR3 DNA is TGTGCCAGCAGCTCGGGAGCAAACGAGCAGTACTTC.

The rearrangement links TRBV7-9 to TRBJ2-7, with 7 bases aligning to TRBD2. CDR1 SEHNR and CDR2 FQNEAQ come from the germline V gene (reference sequence). The CDR3 has 15 residues. With V trimmed by 1 base and J by 3 bases, 6 bases remained unmatched. The CDR3 loop reads CASSLEKRGLYEQYF. For the CDR3, the DNA is TGTGCCAGCAGCTTAGAAAAGCGGGGTCTCTACGAGCAGTACTTC. Full variable domain (rest looked up from reference TRBV7-9 and TRBJ2-7): DTGVSQNPRHKITKRGQNVTFRCDPISEHNRLYWYRQTLGQGPEFLTYFQNEAQLEKSRLLSDRFSAERPKGSFSTLEIQRTEQGDSAMYLCASSLEKRGLYEQYFGPGTRLTVT.

The CDR3 protein is CATGLAGGYNEQFF. The CDR3 coding sequence is TGTGCCACCGGACTAGCGGGGGGATACAATGAGCAGTTCTTC. The J gene is TRBJ2-1, the V gene TRBV6-5, with 14 bases lining up with TRBD2. V was pared by 10 bases and J by 4 bases, with 3 bases of the junction left unmatched. The CDR3 covers 14 residues. Germline loops: CDR1 MNHEY, CDR2 SVGAGI.

The rearrangement links TRBV3-1 (or the pseudogene TRBV3-2) to TRBJ2-2; TRBD1 matches 10 bases. V lost 0 bases and J lost 5; bases outside the gene matches: 3. The germline gives CDR1 LGHDT, CDR2 YNNKEL (reference sequence). This CDR3 is built from 16 residues. CDR3 coding DNA: TGTGCCAGCAGCCAAGATCGACAGGGGGCAACCGGGGAGCTGTTTTTT. Translated: CASSQDRQGATGELFF.

The chain combines TRBV4-1 with TRBJ1-2; D is undetermined. Trimming stripped 2 bases from V and 4 bases from J, with 14 bases between. The germline V gene encodes CDR1 MGHRA and CDR2 YSYEKL. This CDR3 contains 15 residues. CDR3 DNA sequence: TGCGCCAGCAGCCAAATCCGTACGTCAGGCTATGGCTACACCTTC. This codes for CASSQIRTSGYGYTF.

The chain joins TRBV9 to TRBJ2-4, with D perhaps TRBD1 (5 bases). The germline V gene has CDR1 SGDLS and CDR2 YYNGEE. With 3 bases removed from V and 0 bases from J, the gap between germline ends came to 13 bases. This CDR3 contains 16 residues. This CDR3 reads CASSGKDNGAKNIQYF. The DNA for the CDR3 is TGTGCCAGCAGCGGTAAGGACAATGGAGCCAAAAACATTCAGTACTTC.

This CDR3 is CASNRRGLGNEQFF. For the CDR3, the DNA is TGTGCCAGCAACCGCAGGGGGTTAGGCAATGAGCAGTTCTTC. The rearrangement links TRBV6-5 to TRBJ2-1; 7 nucleotides line up with TRBD1. The ends lost 7 bases at V and 6 bases at J; junction bases unmatched: 9. CDR1 MNHEY and CDR2 SVGAGI come from the germline V gene. The CDR3 spans 14 residues.

V gene TRBV29-1 combines with J gene TRBJ1-1; 7 bases are shared with TRBD1. CDR1 SQVTM and CDR2 ANQGSEA come from the germline V gene. The CDR3 is made up of 13 amino acids. The V segment lost 7 bases and the J segment 4 bases; nucleotides outside the gene matches: 9. The DNA of the CDR3 is TGCAGCGCTACGGAGGGGGCCGGCACTGAAGCTTTCTTT. This codes for CSATEGAGTEAFF.

The rearrangement joins TRBV21-1 to TRBJ1-6; no DNA check was done on the table's D call, TRBD1. TRBV21-1 is annotated as a pseudogene. This CDR3 comprises 18 residues. CDR3 region: CASSKSPIQLKLNSPLHF. The CDR3 DNA reads TGTGCCAGCAGCAAAAGCCCCATACAGCTCAAACTTAATTCACCCCTCCACTTT.

The chain has TRBV5-1 and TRBJ2-1; 8 nucleotides match TRBD2. From germline, CDR1 is SGHRS and CDR2 YFSETQ. V shed 5 bases, J shed 3 bases, and the junction held 7 bases outside the gene matches. The CDR3 consists of 15 residues. The CDR3 coding sequence is TGCGCCAGCAGATTAGCGGGGCGGAACTACAATGAGCAGTTCTTC. Its protein product is CASRLAGRNYNEQFF.

The chain carries TRBV4-2 and TRBJ1-2; tentatively, D is TRBD1 (6 bases). Germline V lookup: CDR1 LGHNA, CDR2 YNFKEQ. The CDR3 is made up of 15 amino acids. Trimming shortened V by 0 bases and J by 3 bases, and 11 bases separated the two germline ends. The CDR3 nucleotides are TGTGCCAGCAGCCAAGATAGCCAGGGGCACTATGGCTACACCTTC. Its protein product is CASSQDSQGHYGYTF.

V gene TRBV19 combines with J gene TRBJ1-5, with D perhaps matching TRBD1 (6 bases). This CDR3 comprises 14 residues. V gave up 1 base and J gave up 5 bases, with 9 bases separating them. Germline V gives CDR1 LNHDA, CDR2 SQIVND (reference sequence). The CDR3, as DNA: TGTGCCAGTAGTATAGCCAGGGGCCATCAGCCCCAGCATTTT. Translated, it gives CASSIARGHQPQHF.

The chain is built from TRBV5-4 and TRBJ2-4; 7 bases fit TRBD2. The length of the CDR3 is 16 residues. Unmatched junction bases numbered 12, after V lost 3 bases and J lost 6 bases. CDR1 SGHNT and CDR2 YYREEE come from the germline V gene (reference sequence). CDR3 region: CASSSIRAGVTNIQYF. CDR3 nucleotide sequence: TGTGCCAGCAGCTCCATAAGGGCGGGGGTCACAAACATTCAGTACTTC.

J is TRBJ2-1 and V is TRBV29-1; 9 bases are a match to TRBD1. The germline V gene has CDR1 SQVTM and CDR2 ANQGSEA. The CDR3 extends over 13 amino acids. V trimming: 7 bases; J trimming: 3 bases; junction bases outside the gene matches: 4. The CDR3 reads CSGVGQGYNEQFF. The CDR3 DNA reads TGCAGCGGTGTGGGACAGGGCTACAATGAGCAGTTCTTC.

This clone occurred once. The chain carries TRBV19 and TRBJ2-1; tentatively, D is TRBD2 (5 bases). V gave up 3 bases and J gave up 0 bases, with 9 bases separating them. The CDR3 is 15 residues long. Germline-derived CDR1 and CDR2 are LNHDA and SQIVND (reference sequence). This CDR3 is CASSIRGSSYNEQFF. In nucleotides, the CDR3 is TGTGCCAGTAGTATTCGGGGAAGCTCCTACAATGAGCAGTTCTTC.

The gene calls are TRBV29-1 and TRBJ2-5; 7 bases align to TRBD1. This CDR3 comprises 16 residues. J gave up 1 base and V 3 bases, and 11 bases lay outside the gene matches. Germline lookup yields CDR1 SQVTM and CDR2 ANQGSEA. CDR3 sequence reads: CSVDFGTDRFQETQYF. CDR3 sequence (DNA): TGCAGCGTTGATTTTGGGACAGACCGCTTCCAAGAGACCCAGTACTTC.

V gene TRBV4-1 combines with J gene TRBJ1-5, with 7 nucleotides matching TRBD1. There are 17 residues in the CDR3. Looked up from germline, CDR1 is MGHRA and CDR2 is YSYEKL. J gave up 2 bases and V 3 bases, and 10 bases lay outside the gene matches. In DNA form, the CDR3 reads TGCGCCAGCAGCCACCCAAAGGGGGCGATAGGCAATCAGCCCCAGCATTTT. Translation: CASSHPKGAIGNQPQHF.

A single count supports this clone. This rearrangement joins TRBV30 to TRBJ1-1; perhaps TRBD1 as D (5 bases). Trimming took 3 bases from V and 1 from J, leaving 15 bases between them. In germline, CDR1 is GTSNPN, CDR2 SVGIG (reference sequence). The CDR3 has 15 residues. CDR3 loop: CAWRRNRQKNTEAFF. CDR3 DNA: TGTGCCTGGAGAAGGAATCGACAGAAGAACACTGAAGCTTTCTTT.